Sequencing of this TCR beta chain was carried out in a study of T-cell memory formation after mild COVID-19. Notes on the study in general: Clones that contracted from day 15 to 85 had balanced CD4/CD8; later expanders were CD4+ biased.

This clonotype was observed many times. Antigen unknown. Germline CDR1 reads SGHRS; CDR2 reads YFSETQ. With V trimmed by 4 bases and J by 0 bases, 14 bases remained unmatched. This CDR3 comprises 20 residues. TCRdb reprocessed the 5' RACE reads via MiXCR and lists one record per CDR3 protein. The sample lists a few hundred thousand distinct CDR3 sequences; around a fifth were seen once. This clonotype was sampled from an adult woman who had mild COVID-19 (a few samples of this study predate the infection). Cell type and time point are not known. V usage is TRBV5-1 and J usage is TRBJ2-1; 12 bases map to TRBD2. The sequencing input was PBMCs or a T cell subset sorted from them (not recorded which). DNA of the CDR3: TGCGCCAGCAGCGTCCCGACCGGGACTAGCGGGTCCTCCTCCTACAATGAGCAGTTCTTC. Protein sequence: CASSVPTGTSGSSSYNEQFF.